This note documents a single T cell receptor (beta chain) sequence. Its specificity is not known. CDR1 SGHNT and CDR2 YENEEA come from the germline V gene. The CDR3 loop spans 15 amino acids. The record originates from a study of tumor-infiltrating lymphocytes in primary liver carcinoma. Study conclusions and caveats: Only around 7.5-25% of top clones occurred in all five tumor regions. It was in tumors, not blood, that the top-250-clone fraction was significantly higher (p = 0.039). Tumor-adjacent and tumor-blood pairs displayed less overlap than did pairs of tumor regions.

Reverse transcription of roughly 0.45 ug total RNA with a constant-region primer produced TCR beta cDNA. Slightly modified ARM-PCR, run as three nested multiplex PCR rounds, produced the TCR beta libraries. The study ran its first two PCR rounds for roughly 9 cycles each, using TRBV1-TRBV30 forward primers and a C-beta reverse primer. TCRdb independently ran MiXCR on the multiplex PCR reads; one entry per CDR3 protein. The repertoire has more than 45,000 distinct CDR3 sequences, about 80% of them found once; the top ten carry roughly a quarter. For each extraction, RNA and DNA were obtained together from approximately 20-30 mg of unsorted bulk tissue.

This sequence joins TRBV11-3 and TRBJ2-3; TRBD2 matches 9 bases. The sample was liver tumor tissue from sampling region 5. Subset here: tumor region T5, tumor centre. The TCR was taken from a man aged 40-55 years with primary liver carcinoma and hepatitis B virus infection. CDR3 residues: CVSSFSGRRTDTQYF. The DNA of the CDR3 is TGTGTAAGCAGCTTCAGCGGGAGGCGGACAGATACGCAGTATTTT.